A single sample is the source of the 15 T cell receptor beta chains below, sequenced in a study of cytomegalovirus exposure and HLA in healthy donors. Researchers ran the PCR with 60 Vbeta and 13 Jbeta primers. Libraries were prepared by immunoSEQ multiplex PCR; TCRdb keeps only in-frame clonotypes and omits some of them. Of about 250,000 clones in the sample, around two thirds were seen once. The sequenced sample was PBMCs. Receptor source: a female donor in good health and CMV-seronegative.

This clone has only one observation. V usage is TRBV5-1 and J usage is TRBJ2-3, with TRBD2 identical over 7 bases. The CDR3 extends over 14 amino acids. V lost 4 bases to trimming and J lost 2 bases; unmatched junction nucleotides: 4. Germline CDR1 is SGHRS and CDR2 is YFSETQ. The CDR3 sequence is CASSRDYHTDTQYF. The DNA for the CDR3 is TGCGCCAGCAGCCGGGACTACCACACAGATACGCAGTATTTT.

This clone has more than one count but fewer than ten. The chain joins TRBV19 to TRBJ2-2; D possibly corresponds to TRBD1 (6 bases). CDR3 length: 15 residues. Germline CDR1 and CDR2: LNHDA and SQIVND (reference sequence). With 1 base removed from V and 3 bases from J, the gap between germline ends came to 9 bases. The CDR3 protein is CASSIAGQYTGELFF. The CDR3 nucleotides read TGTGCCAGTAGTATAGCCGGACAGTACACCGGGGAGCTGTTTTTT.

This clone was seen a single time. This sequence joins TRBV30 and TRBJ2-7; weak D call: TRBD2 (6 bases). CDR1 is GTSNPN, CDR2 SVGIG, per germline (reference sequence). The CDR3 runs 13 residues. V was shortened by 3 bases and J by 3 bases, with 12 bases between the two germline ends. CDR3 sequence reads: CAWSPGLDYEQYF. The CDR3 DNA reads TGTGCCTGGAGCCCGGGACTGGACTACGAGCAGTACTTC. The variable domain in full, completed from reference TRBV30 and TRBJ2-7, reads SQTIHQWPATLVQPVGSPLSLECTVEGTSNPNLYWYRQAAGRGLQLLFYSVGIGQISSEVPQNLSASRPQDRQFILSSKKLLLSDSGFYLCAWSPGLDYEQYFGPGTRLTVT.

V usage is TRBV25-1 and J usage is TRBJ1-3; 7 bases fit TRBD1. Per germline, CDR1 MGHDK and CDR2 SYGVNS. The V segment lost 3 bases and the J segment 7 bases; nucleotides outside the gene matches: 0. This CDR3 has 12 amino acids. The CDR3 reads CASSDRGNTIYF. The CDR3 nucleotides are TGTGCCAGCAGTGACAGGGGGAACACCATATATTTT. Full variable domain (missing parts from reference TRBV25-1 and TRBJ1-3): EADIYQTPRYLVIGTGKKITLECSQTMGHDKMYWYQQDPGMELHLIHYSYGVNSTEKGDLSSESTVSRIRTEHFPLTLESARPSHTSQYLCASSDRGNTIYFGEGSWLTVV.

This clone occurred once. The chain employs TRBV28 and TRBJ2-7, with 9 bases identical to TRBD1. Germline V CDR1 and CDR2: MDHEN, SYDVKM. V was clipped by 4 bases and J by 1 base; unmatched bases: 5. This CDR3 has 15 amino acids. CDR3 sequence: CASSWTGALSYEQYF. The CDR3 DNA follows: TGTGCCAGCAGTTGGACAGGGGCCCTATCCTACGAGCAGTACTTC.

This clone has a handful of counts. This chain connects TRBV27 to TRBJ2-7; maybe TRBD1 (5 bases). V gave up 0 bases and J gave up 3 bases, with 9 bases separating them. There are 14 residues in the CDR3. Germline-derived CDR1 and CDR2 are MNHEY and SMNVEV (reference sequence). Written as DNA, the CDR3 is TGTGCCAGCAGTTTATCGGGGCGGATCTACGAGCAGTACTTC. Its translation is CASSLSGRIYEQYF.

The chain uses TRBV6-5 and TRBJ2-3; TRBD2 matches 8 bases. The ends lost 4 bases at V and 1 base at J; junction bases unmatched: 7. This CDR3 contains 16 residues. In germline, CDR1 is MNHEY, CDR2 SVGAGI. CDR3 nucleotides: TGTGCCAGCAGTTGGGCGGGAGGCGACGGCACAGATACGCAGTATTTT. This translates into CASSWAGGDGTDTQYF.

This clone has a single count. CDR3 region: CASDGGGRGYTF. In nucleotides, the CDR3 is TGTGCCAGCGACGGGGGGGGAAGGGGCTACACCTTC. The chain carries TRBV7-9 and TRBJ1-2; possibly TRBD1 for D (5 bases). Looked up from germline, CDR1 is SEHNR and CDR2 is FQNEAQ (reference sequence). The CDR3 contains 12 residues. V dropped 8 bases and J dropped 8 bases, with 15 bases sitting between them.

This clone was observed a single time. The rearrangement uses TRBV5-1 and TRBJ2-1, with 8 nucleotides matching TRBD2. The CDR3 length is 17 residues. J was trimmed by 3 bases and V by 3 bases; bases with no gene match: 11. Looked up from germline, CDR1 is SGHRS and CDR2 is YFSETQ. The CDR3 loop reads CASSSGSPSGFYNEQFF. The CDR3 region has the DNA TGCGCCAGCAGCTCTGGCAGTCCTAGCGGGTTCTACAATGAGCAGTTCTTC.

The rearrangement joins TRBV29-1 to TRBJ2-1, with a weak D call TRBD2 (7 bases). Germline V gene data show CDR1 as SQVTM and CDR2 as ANQGSEA. This CDR3 region has 13 residues. The germline V and J ends were trimmed by 6 bases and 4 bases, with 13 bases remaining between them. CDR3 nucleotides: TGCAGCGTCCGTGAGGGGGGGTACAATGAGCAGTTCTTC. Amino acids: CSVREGGYNEQFF.

The chain recombines TRBV4-1 with TRBJ2-7, with a weak D call TRBD1 (6 bases). The CDR3 contains 12 residues. Trimming pared 4 bases from V and 5 bases from J, leaving 9 bases between. Germline V lookup: CDR1 MGHRA, CDR2 YSYEKL. The CDR3 coding sequence is TGCGCCAGCAGCCGAACAGGGAACGAGCAGTACTTC. Protein product: CASSRTGNEQYF.

The J gene is TRBJ2-3, the V gene TRBV5-1; 12 nucleotides agree with TRBD2. CDR3 length: 17 residues. Germline lookup yields CDR1 SGHRS and CDR2 YFSETQ. The junction had 7 bases not matched to a gene; V was cut back by 4 bases and J by 1 base. This chain's CDR3 is CASSRGLAGIGTDTQYF. The CDR3 DNA follows: TGCGCCAGCAGCCGAGGACTAGCGGGAATCGGCACAGATACGCAGTATTTT.

The chain is built from TRBV10-2 and TRBJ2-2, with 7 bases identical to TRBD1. This CDR3 region has 15 residues. The V segment lost 10 bases and the J segment 3 bases; nucleotides outside the gene matches: 11. CDR1 and CDR2 (germline): WSHSY, SAAADI. CDR3 amino acids: CATATGQRDTGELFF. The CDR3 DNA reads as TGCGCCACCGCGACGGGACAGCGAGACACCGGGGAGCTGTTTTTT.

This clone was detected a few times. This rearrangement joins TRBV2 to TRBJ2-7; TRBD2 agrees at 8 bases. The CDR3 has 15 amino acids. With 7 bases clipped from V and 2 bases from J, the junction kept 10 bases outside the gene matches. From germline, CDR1 is SNHLY and CDR2 FYNNEI. As DNA, the CDR3 is TGTGCCAGCAAAATAAGCGGGAGACTCCCCTACGAGCAGTACTTC. Translated: CASKISGRLPYEQYF.

The chain combines TRBV5-1 with TRBJ2-7, with unresolved D. CDR3 length: 15 amino acids. V was clipped by 2 bases and J by 0 bases, with 12 bases between them. Germline assignment: CDR1 SGHRS and CDR2 YFSETQ. CDR3 sequence reads: CASSFNGYASYEQYF. As DNA, the CDR3 is TGCGCCAGCAGCTTCAACGGGTACGCCTCCTACGAGCAGTACTTC.